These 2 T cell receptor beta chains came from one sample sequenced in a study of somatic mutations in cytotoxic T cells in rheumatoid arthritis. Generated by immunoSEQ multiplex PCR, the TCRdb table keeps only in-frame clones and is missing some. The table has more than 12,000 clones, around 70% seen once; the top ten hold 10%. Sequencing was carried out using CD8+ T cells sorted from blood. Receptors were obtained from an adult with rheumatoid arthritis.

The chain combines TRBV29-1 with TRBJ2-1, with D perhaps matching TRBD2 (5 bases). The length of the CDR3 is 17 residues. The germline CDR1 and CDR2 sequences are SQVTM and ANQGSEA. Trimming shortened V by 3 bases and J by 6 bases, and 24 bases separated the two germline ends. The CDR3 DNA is TGCAGCGTTGAGCTGGGCACGTATCGGAGGTACCTCAATGAGCAGTTCTTC. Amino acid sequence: CSVELGTYRRYLNEQFF.

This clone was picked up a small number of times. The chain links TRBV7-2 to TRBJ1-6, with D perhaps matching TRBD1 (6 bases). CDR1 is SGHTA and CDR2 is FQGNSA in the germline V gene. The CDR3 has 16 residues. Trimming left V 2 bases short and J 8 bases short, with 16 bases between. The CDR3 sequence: CASSLLPGQGDSPLHF. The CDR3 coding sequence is TGTGCCAGCAGCTTATTACCGGGACAAGGGGATTCACCCCTCCACTTT. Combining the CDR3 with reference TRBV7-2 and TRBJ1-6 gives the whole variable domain GAGVSQSPSNKVTEKGKDVELRCDPISGHTALYWYRQSLGQGLEFLIYFQGNSAPDKSGLPSDRFSAERTGGSVSTLTIQRTQQEDSAVYLCASSLLPGQGDSPLHFGNGTRLTVT.